This T cell receptor (beta chain) stems from a study of Ad26.COV2.S vaccination and SARS-CoV-2 variants. In the study overall: Enrollment placed the donor in the COV1001 Ad26.COV2.S trial arm. Study outcomes and limitations: Once vaccination had occurred, spike-specific CD8+ and CD4+ T cell responses reportedly showed substantial breadth. Total responses of T cells may have been underestimated by the analyses of TCR breadth and depth.

Deletions cut 2 bases from V and 2 bases from J, with 14 bases between. The CDR3 totals 16 residues. Germline V gives CDR1 MNHNS, CDR2 SASEGT. On this clone itself: The antigen remains unidentified.

Method: immunoSEQ multiplex PCR; TCRdb's copy keeps in-frame clones and lacks some. The sample carries about 420,000 clones, around nine tenths recorded once. Treatment defined: 19 received Ad26.COV2.S at low or high dose, single or two shots; 5 received placebo; per-sample allocation not given. Sample collection was performed on day 63 after the first vaccine or placebo injection. The vaccine antigen was prefusion-stabilized Wuhan SARS-CoV-2 spike. The sequence came from a person between 18 and 65 years old who received the Ad26.COV2.S COVID-19 vaccine or a placebo. This chain connects TRBV6-1 to TRBJ2-3; D possibly corresponds to TRBD1 (6 bases). The sample here was peripheral blood, taken in a trial of Ad26.COV2.S vaccine versus placebo. CDR3 protein: CASSERWQGITDTQYF. CDR3 sequence (DNA): TGTGCCAGCAGTGAACGGTGGCAGGGGATCACAGATACGCAGTATTTT.